The next 4 T cell receptor beta chains were all read from a single sample in a study of cytomegalovirus exposure and HLA in healthy donors. This PCR relied on a set of 60 Vbeta primers and 13 Jbeta primers. Here immunoSEQ multiplex PCR was the method, and the copy in TCRdb shows in-frame clones only, minus some. This table holds approximately 130,000 clones, over 65% found once. Sequencing was done on a sample of PBMCs. These receptors all stem from a man aged 50-60 years in good health and CMV-seronegative.

The rearrangement uses TRBV19 and TRBJ1-1; D ambiguous. The V end lost 10 bases, the J end lost 8 bases, and 14 bases lay between the germline ends. CDR1 LNHDA and CDR2 SQIVND come from the germline V gene (reference sequence). This CDR3 is 11 amino acids long. The CDR3 sequence is CATQGAAEAFF. CDR3 in DNA: TGTGCCACCCAAGGAGCAGCGGAAGCTTTCTTT.

J is TRBJ2-3 and V is TRBV5-1; the match to TRBD1 covers 10 bases. The junction had 7 bases not matched to a gene; V was cut back by 0 bases and J by 6 bases. Germline CDR1 and CDR2: SGHRS and YFSETQ. CDR3 length equals 16 residues. For the CDR3, the DNA is TGCGCCAGCAGCTTGGGGAGGACAGGGGGTACGGATACGCAGTATTTT. It specifies CASSLGRTGGTDTQYF.

V usage is TRBV28 and J usage is TRBJ1-6, with D unresolved. Germline V gene data show CDR1 as MDHEN and CDR2 as SYDVKM. This CDR3 has 17 amino acids. V was cut by 6 bases and J by 5 bases, with 20 bases left in between. Here the CDR3 reads CASRQLYSIRDNSPLHF. CDR3 DNA sequence: TGTGCCAGCAGGCAATTATATTCCATCCGGGATAATTCACCCCTCCACTTT. Looking up the rest from reference TRBV28 and TRBJ1-6 gives the full variable domain: DVKVTQSSRYLVKRTGEKVFLECVQDMDHENMFWYRQDPGLGLRLIYFSYDVKMKEKGDIPEGYSVSREKKERFSLILESASTNQTSMYLCASRQLYSIRDNSPLHFGNGTRLTVT.

This chain uses TRBV27 with TRBJ1-3; D perhaps matches TRBD1 (6 bases). The CDR3 runs to 15 residues. Trimming cost V 3 bases and J 4 bases, with 13 bases left between them. Looked up from germline, CDR1 is MNHEY and CDR2 is SMNVEV (reference sequence). DNA of the CDR3: TGTGCCAGCAGTTTCCTATGGGGGCGAGGAAACACCATATATTTT. Encoded protein: CASSFLWGRGNTIYF.